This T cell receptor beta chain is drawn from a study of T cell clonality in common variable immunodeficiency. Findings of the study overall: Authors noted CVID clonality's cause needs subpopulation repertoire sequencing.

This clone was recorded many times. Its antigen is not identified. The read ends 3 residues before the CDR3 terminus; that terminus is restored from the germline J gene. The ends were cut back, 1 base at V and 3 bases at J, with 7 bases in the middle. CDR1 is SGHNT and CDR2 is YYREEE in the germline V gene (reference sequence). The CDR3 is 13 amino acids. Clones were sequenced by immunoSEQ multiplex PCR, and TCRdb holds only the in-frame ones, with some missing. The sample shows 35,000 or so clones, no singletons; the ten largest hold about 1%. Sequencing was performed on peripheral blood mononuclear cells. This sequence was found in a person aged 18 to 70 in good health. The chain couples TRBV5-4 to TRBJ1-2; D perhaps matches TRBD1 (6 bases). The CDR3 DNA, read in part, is TGTGCCAGCAGCTTGAAGGGGGACTATGGC. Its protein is CASSLKGDYG. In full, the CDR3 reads CASSLKGDYGYTF.